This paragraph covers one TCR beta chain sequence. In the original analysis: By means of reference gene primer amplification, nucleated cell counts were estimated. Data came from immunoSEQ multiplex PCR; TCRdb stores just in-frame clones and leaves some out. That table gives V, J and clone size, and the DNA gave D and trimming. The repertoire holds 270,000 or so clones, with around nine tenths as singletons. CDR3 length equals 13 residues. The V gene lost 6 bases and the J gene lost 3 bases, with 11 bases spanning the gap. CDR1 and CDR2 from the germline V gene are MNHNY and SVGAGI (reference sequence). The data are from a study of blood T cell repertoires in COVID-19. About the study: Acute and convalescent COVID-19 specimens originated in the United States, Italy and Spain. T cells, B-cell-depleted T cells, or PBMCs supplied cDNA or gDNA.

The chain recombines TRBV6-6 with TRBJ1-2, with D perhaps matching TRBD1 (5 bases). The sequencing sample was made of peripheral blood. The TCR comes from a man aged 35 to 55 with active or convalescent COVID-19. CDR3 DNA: TGTGCCAGCAGCCGACAGTCAGACTATGGCTACACCTTC. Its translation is CASSRQSDYGYTF.